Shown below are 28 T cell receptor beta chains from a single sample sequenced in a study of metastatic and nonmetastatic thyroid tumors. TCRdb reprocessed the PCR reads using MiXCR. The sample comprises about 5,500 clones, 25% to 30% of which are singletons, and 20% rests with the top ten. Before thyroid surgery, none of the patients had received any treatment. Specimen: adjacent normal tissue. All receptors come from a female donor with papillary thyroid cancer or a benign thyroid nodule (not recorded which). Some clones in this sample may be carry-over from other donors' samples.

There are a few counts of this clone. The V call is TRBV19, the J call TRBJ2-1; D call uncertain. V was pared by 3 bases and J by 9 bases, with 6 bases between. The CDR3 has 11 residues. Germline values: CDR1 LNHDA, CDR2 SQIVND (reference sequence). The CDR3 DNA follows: TGTGCCAGTAGTATTGGGGTTGAGCAGTTCTTC. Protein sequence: CASSIGVEQFF.

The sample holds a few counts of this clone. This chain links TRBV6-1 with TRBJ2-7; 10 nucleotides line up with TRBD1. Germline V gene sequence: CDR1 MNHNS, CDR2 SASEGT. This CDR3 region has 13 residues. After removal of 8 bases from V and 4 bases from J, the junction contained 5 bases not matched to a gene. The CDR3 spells CASPGTGDYEQYF. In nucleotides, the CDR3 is TGTGCCAGCCCCGGGACAGGGGATTACGAGCAGTACTTC.

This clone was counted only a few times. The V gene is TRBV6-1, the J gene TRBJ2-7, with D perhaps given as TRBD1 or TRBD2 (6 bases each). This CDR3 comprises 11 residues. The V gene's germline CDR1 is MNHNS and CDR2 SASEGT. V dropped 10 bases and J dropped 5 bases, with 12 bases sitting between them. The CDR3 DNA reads TGTGCCACCAAGGGGGGCCACGAGCAGTACTTC. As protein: CATKGGHEQYF.

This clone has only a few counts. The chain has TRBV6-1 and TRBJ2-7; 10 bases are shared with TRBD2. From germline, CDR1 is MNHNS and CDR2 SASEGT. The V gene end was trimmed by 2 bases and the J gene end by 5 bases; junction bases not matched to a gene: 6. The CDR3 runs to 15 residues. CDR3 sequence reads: CASSEPSGSWNEQYF. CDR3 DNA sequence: TGTGCCAGCAGTGAACCTAGCGGGAGCTGGAACGAGCAGTACTTC.

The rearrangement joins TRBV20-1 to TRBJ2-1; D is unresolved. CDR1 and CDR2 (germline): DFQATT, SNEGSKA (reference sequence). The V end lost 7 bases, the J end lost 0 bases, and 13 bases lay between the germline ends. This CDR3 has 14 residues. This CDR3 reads CSVTRKSSYNEQFF. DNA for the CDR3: TGCAGTGTCACCCGGAAGAGCTCCTACAATGAGCAGTTCTTC.

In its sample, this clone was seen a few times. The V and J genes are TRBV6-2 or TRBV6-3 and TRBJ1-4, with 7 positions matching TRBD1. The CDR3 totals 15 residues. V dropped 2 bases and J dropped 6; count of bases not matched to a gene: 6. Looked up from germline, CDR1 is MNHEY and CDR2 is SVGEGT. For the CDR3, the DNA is TGTGCCAGCAGTTACACCGACAGGGTCTATGAAAAACTGTTTTTT. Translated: CASSYTDRVYEKLFF.

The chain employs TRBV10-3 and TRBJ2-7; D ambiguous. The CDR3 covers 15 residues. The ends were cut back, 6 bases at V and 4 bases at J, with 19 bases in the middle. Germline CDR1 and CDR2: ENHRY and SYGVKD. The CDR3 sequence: CAIRDLAVVLYEQYF. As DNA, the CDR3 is TGTGCCATCAGAGATCTGGCGGTAGTATTATACGAGCAGTACTTC.

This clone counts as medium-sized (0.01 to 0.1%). The CDR3 loop is CSASGRAAYNEQFF. CDR3 DNA sequence: TGCAGTGCTAGCGGGAGGGCCGCCTACAATGAGCAGTTCTTC. The genes are TRBV20-1 and TRBJ2-1; 8 nucleotides align to TRBD2. The CDR3 spans 14 residues. V trimming: 3 bases; J trimming: 2 bases; junction bases outside the gene matches: 3. Germline V gives CDR1 DFQATT, CDR2 SNEGSKA (reference sequence).

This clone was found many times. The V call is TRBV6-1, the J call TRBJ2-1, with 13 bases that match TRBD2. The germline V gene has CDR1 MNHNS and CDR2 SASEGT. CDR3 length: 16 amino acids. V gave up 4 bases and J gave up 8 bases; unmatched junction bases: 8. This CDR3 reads CASSVTTSGRAYEQFF. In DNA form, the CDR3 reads TGTGCCAGCAGTGTAACAACTAGCGGGAGGGCCTATGAGCAGTTCTTC.

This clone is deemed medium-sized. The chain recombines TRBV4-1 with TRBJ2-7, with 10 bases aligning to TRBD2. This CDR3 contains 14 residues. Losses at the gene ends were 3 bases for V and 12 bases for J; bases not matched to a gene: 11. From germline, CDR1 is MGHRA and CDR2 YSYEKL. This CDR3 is CASSQVAGGFGLYF. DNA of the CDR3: TGCGCCAGCAGCCAGGTAGCGGGGGGCTTCGGGCTGTACTTC.

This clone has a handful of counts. CDR3 nucleotides: TGTGCCAGTAGGAGGCACGGGGATTCACCCCTCCACTTT. Translation gives CASRRHGDSPLHF. The chain links TRBV19 to TRBJ1-6; D is uncertain. Per germline, CDR1 LNHDA and CDR2 SQIVND (reference sequence). The CDR3 is made up of 13 amino acids. Trimming took 6 bases from V and 8 from J, leaving 11 bases between them.

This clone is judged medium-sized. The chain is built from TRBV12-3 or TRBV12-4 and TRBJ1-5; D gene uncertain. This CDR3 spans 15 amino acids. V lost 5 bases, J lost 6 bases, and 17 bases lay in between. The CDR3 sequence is CASSRRTGGGQPQHF. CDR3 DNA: TGTGCCAGCAGTCGCAGGACGGGAGGAGGTCAGCCCCAGCATTTT.

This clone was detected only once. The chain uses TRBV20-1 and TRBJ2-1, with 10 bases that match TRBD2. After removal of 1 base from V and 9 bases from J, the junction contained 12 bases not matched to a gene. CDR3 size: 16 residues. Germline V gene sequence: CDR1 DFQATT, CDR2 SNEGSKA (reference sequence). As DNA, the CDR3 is TGCAGTGCTAGAGGACCTAAGAGCGGGAGGGCCGGTGAGCAGTTCTTC. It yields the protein CSARGPKSGRAGEQFF.

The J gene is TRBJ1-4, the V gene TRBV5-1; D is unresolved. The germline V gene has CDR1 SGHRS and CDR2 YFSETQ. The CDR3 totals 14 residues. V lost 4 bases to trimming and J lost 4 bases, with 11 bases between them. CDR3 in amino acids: CASSVLGNNEKLFF. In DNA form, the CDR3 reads TGCGCCAGCAGCGTCCTGGGGAATAATGAAAAACTGTTTTTT.

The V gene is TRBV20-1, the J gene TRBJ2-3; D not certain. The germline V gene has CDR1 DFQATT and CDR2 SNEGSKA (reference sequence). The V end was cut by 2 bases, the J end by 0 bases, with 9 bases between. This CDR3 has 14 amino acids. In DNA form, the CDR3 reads TGCAGTGCTAGACGCACTTCTAGCACAGATACGCAGTATTTT. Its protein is CSARRTSSTDTQYF.

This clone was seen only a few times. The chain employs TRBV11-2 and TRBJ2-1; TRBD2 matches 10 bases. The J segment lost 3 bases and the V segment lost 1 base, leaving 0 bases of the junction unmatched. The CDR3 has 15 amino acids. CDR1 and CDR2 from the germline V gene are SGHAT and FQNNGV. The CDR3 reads CASSLGLAGYNEQFF. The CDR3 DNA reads TGTGCCAGCAGCTTAGGACTAGCGGGCTACAATGAGCAGTTCTTC.

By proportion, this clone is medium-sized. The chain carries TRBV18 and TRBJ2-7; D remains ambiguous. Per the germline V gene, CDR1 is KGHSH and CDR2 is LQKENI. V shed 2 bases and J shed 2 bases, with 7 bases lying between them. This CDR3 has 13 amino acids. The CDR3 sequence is CASSPSSPYEQYF. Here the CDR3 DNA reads TGTGCCAGCTCACCATCAAGCCCCTACGAGCAGTACTTC. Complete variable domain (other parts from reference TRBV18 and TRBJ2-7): NAGVMQNPRHLVRRRGQEARLRCSPMKGHSHVYWYRQLPEEGLKFMVYLQKENIIDESGMPKERFSAEFPKEGPSILRIQQVVRGDSAAYFCASSPSSPYEQYFGPGTRLTVT.

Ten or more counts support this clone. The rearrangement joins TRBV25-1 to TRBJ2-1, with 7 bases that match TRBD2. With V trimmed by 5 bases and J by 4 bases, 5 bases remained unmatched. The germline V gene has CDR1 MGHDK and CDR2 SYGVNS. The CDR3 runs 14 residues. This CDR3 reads CASSQREGYNEQFF. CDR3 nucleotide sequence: TGTGCCAGCAGTCAAAGGGAGGGATACAATGAGCAGTTCTTC. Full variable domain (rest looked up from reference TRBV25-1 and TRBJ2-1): EADIYQTPRYLVIGTGKKITLECSQTMGHDKMYWYQQDPGMELHLIHYSYGVNSTEKGDLSSESTVSRIRTEHFPLTLESARPSHTSQYLCASSQREGYNEQFFGPGTRLTVL.

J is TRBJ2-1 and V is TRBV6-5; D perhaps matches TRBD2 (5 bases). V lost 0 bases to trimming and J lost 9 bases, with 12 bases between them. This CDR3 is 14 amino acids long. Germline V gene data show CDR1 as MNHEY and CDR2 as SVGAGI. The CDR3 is CASSYSPGWGEQFF. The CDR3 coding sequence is TGTGCCAGCAGTTACTCCCCGGGGTGGGGTGAGCAGTTCTTC.

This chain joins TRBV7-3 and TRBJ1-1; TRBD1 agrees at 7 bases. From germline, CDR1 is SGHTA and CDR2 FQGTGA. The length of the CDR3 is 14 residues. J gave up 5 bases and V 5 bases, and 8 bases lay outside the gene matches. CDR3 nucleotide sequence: TGTGCCAGCAGCCTCCAACAGGGGTCAACTGAAGCTTTCTTT. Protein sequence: CASSLQQGSTEAFF.

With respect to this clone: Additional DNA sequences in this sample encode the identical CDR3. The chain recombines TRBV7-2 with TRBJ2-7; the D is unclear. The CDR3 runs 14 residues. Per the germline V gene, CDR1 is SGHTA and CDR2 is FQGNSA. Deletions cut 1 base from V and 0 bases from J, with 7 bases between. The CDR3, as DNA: TGTGCCAGCAGCTTAGGTCTAAGCTCCTACGAGCAGTACTTC. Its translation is CASSLGLSSYEQYF.

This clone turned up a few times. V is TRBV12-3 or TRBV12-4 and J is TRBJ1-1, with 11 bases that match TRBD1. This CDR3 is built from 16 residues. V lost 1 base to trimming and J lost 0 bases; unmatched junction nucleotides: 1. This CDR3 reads CASSLGDRGMNTEAFF. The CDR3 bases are TGTGCCAGCAGTTTAGGGGACAGGGGGATGAACACTGAAGCTTTCTTT.

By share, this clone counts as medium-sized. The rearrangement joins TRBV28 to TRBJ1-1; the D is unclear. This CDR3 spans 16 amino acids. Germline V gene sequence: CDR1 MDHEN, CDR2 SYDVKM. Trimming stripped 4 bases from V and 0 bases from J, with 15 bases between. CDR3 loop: CASSWPPGGMNTEAFF. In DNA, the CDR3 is TGTGCCAGCAGTTGGCCCCCAGGAGGGATGAACACTGAAGCTTTCTTT.

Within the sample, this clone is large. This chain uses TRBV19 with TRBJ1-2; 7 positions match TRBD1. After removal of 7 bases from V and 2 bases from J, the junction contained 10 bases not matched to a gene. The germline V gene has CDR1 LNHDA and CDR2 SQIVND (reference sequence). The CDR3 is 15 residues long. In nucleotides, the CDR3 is TGTGCCAGTACCCCGCCAGGGGGGCGCAACTATGGCTACACCTTC. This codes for CASTPPGGRNYGYTF.

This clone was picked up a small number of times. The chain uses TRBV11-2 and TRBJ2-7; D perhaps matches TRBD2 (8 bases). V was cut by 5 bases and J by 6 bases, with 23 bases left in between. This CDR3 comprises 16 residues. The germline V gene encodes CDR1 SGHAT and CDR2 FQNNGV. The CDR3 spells CASSPRTSSSGGEQYF. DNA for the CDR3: TGTGCCAGCAGCCCACGGACTAGCTCCTCAGGGGGCGAGCAGTACTTC.

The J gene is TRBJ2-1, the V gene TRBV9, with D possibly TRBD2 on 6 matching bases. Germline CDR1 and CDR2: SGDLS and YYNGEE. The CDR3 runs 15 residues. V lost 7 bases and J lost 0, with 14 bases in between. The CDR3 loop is CASSGGSSSYNEQFF. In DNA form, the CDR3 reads TGTGCCAGCTCCGGGGGATCGAGCTCCTACAATGAGCAGTTCTTC.

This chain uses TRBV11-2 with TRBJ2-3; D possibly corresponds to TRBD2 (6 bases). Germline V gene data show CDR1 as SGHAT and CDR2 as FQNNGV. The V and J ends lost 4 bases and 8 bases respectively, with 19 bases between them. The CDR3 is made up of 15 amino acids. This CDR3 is CASSSSSGVGRTQYF. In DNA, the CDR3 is TGTGCCAGCAGCTCCTCTTCGGGAGTAGGTCGTACGCAGTATTTT.

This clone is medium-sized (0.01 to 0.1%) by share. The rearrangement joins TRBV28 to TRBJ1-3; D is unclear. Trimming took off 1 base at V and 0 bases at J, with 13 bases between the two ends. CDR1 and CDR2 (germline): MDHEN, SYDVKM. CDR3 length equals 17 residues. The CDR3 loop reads CASSLLGQAISGNTIYF. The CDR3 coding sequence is TGTGCCAGCAGTTTATTAGGGCAGGCGATCTCTGGAAACACCATATATTTT. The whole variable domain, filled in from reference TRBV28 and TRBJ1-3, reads DVKVTQSSRYLVKRTGEKVFLECVQDMDHENMFWYRQDPGLGLRLIYFSYDVKMKEKGDIPEGYSVSREKKERFSLILESASTNQTSMYLCASSLLGQAISGNTIYFGEGSWLTVV.